This TCR beta chain appears in the sequencing data of a study of T cell responses to AZD1222 COVID-19 vaccine. General study points: Seropositive status at baseline applied to only five or six AZD1222 recipients. Females outnumbered males among donors, who were mostly white British; clonal diversity was possibly underestimated. The CD4 TCRs associated with vaccination extended across spike and predominated at 160-218 and 743-854. Spike-specific TCR depth and breadth grew after two AZD1222 doses.

The V segment lost 4 bases and the J segment 3 bases; nucleotides outside the gene matches: 4. The CDR3 covers 14 residues. CDR1 MNHEY and CDR2 SVGAGI come from the germline V gene. Sequencing was performed with immunoSEQ multiplex PCR; in TCRdb, only in-frame clones are kept and a portion is missing. The sample has some 130,000 clones; 80% to 90% are singletons. As concerns this clone: Its specificity is unknown.

The clonotype was recovered from an adult in good health. The V gene is TRBV6-5, the J gene TRBJ2-7; 9 bases match TRBD2. The material was peripheral blood, obtained on day 0 of AZD1222 vaccination. The CDR3 DNA is TGTGCCAGCAGTTTAGCTAGCGGGAACTACGAGCAGTACTTC. Translating gives CASSLASGNYEQYF.